This TCR beta chain was captured in a study of Graves' ophthalmopathy and Graves' hyperthyroidism. In its sample, this clonotype was seen a few times. Its antigen is unknown. A read error may account for a junction end that differs from germline. Germline V gene lookup returns CDR1 SGHAT and CDR2 FQNNGV. CDR3 size: 15 residues. Findings and caveats of the study: Most expanded thyroid clonotypes above 0.001 frequency also appeared in blood.

Investigators amplified TCR beta CDR3 regions from RNA transcripts. The authors performed first-round RT-PCR with HTBI primers and then a second-round multiplex PCR. TCRdb reprocessed the multiplex PCR reads via MiXCR and lists one record per CDR3 protein. The data hold 300,000 to 450,000 distinct CDR3 sequences, with approximately 18% observed a single time. Excluded: other autoimmune disease, uncontrolled infection, pregnancy or lactation. Fresh peripheral blood (around 10 ml) yielded the PBMCs. The rearrangement joins TRBV11-2 to TRBJ1-2; 7 nucleotides agree with TRBD1. The sample taken for sequencing was peripheral blood. This receptor was identified in an adult woman with stable Graves' hyperthyroidism. CDR3 sequence reads: CASSRRQGQNYDYTF. The CDR3 DNA reads as TGTGCCAGCAGCCGAAGACAGGGTCAGAACTATGACTACACCTTC.